The TCR beta chain under discussion was sequenced for a study of cytomegalovirus exposure and HLA in healthy donors. Study observations and caveats: The authors listed 150 or so TCR beta chains as cytomegalovirus-associated.

With respect to this clone: The antigen is not known.

The assay was immunoSEQ multiplex PCR, and TCRdb's table has in-frame clones only and misses some. The sample records 89,000 or so clones, roughly 92% being singletons. The sample comprised PBMCs. The TCR originated in a woman younger than 45 in good health and CMV-seropositive.

The CDR3 DNA reads TGTGCAGGAGCGCGGGAGGCCGCTCGACCCTCCTACAATGAGCAGTTCTTC. Amino acid sequence: CAGAREAARPSYNEQFF. V and J are TRBV19 and TRBJ2-1; TRBD2 aligns across 8 bases. In germline, CDR1 is LNHDA, CDR2 SQIVND (reference sequence). The CDR3 has 17 residues.